Listed here are 26 T cell receptor beta chains from one sample, sequenced in a study of control samples from healthy donors and cancer patients. The table came from immunoSEQ multiplex PCR; TCRdb's copy has only in-frame clones and leaves some out. The sample yields about 130,000 clones, approximately 91% seen once. Input material: blood. All receptors come from a man aged 45-65 years in good health.

V usage is TRBV30 and J usage is TRBJ1-2, with a weak D call TRBD1 (5 bases). In germline, CDR1 is GTSNPN, CDR2 SVGIG (reference sequence). The V gene lost 2 bases and the J gene lost 2 bases, with 9 bases spanning the gap. CDR3 length: 13 residues. The DNA of the CDR3 is TGTGCCTGGAGTTGGGGGTTGAACTATGGCTACACCTTC. It specifies CAWSWGLNYGYTF. The full variable domain, rest sourced from reference TRBV30 and TRBJ1-2, is SQTIHQWPATLVQPVGSPLSLECTVEGTSNPNLYWYRQAAGRGLQLLFYSVGIGQISSEVPQNLSASRPQDRQFILSSKKLLLSDSGFYLCAWSWGLNYGYTFGSGTRLTVV.

V usage is TRBV5-6 and J usage is TRBJ1-4, with D hard to call. The CDR3 sequence is 14 residues long. Germline V gene sequence: CDR1 SGHDT, CDR2 YYEEEE. V lost 0 bases and J lost 8, with 11 bases in between. The CDR3 is CASSLVGSGEKLFF. The CDR3 nucleotides are TGTGCCAGCAGCTTGGTCGGTAGCGGCGAAAAACTGTTTTTT.

The rearrangement uses TRBV2 and TRBJ1-5; D unresolved. This CDR3 comprises 13 residues. V lost 2 bases and J 7 bases, leaving 9 bases between the germline ends. Germline lookup yields CDR1 SNHLY and CDR2 FYNNEI. For the CDR3, the DNA is TGTGCCAGCAGTGAACGGCCAAACCAGCCCCAGCATTTT. This sequence encodes CASSERPNQPQHF.

This sequence joins TRBV6-5 and TRBJ2-5; D is ambiguous. Germline CDR1 MNHEY, CDR2 SVGAGI. V was cut by 11 bases and J by 1 base, with 11 bases left in between. The CDR3 extends over 12 amino acids. The CDR3 region is CAVRPSQETQYF. The CDR3 coding sequence is TGTGCCGTCCGCCCCAGCCAAGAGACCCAGTACTTC.

The chain recombines TRBV2 with TRBJ2-7; D is unresolved. CDR3 length: 14 residues. Germline CDR1 is SNHLY and CDR2 is FYNNEI. Trimming took 2 bases from V and 1 from J, leaving 9 bases between them. This CDR3 is CASSELVASYEQYF. The CDR3 DNA sequence: TGTGCCAGCAGTGAATTAGTTGCGTCCTACGAGCAGTACTTC.

The J gene is TRBJ1-6, the V gene TRBV20-1, with D perhaps TRBD1 (6 bases). The CDR3 is 16 residues long. CDR1 is DFQATT and CDR2 is SNEGSKA in the germline V gene (reference sequence). V gave up 3 bases and J gave up 4 bases, with 16 bases separating them. CDR3 bases: TGCAGTGCTAGTCCGATTCGACAGGTGTATAATTCACCCCTCCACTTT. Encoded protein: CSASPIRQVYNSPLHF.

The chain links TRBV5-4 to TRBJ2-7; 7 bases are shared with TRBD2. The V and J ends lost 2 bases and 6 bases, in that order; junction bases with no gene match: 2. CDR1 and CDR2 (germline): SGHNT, YYREEE (reference sequence). The CDR3 is made up of 12 amino acids. The CDR3 DNA follows: TGTGCCAGCAGCTTAAGCGGGGTCGAGCAGTACTTC. Translation: CASSLSGVEQYF. Based on the CDR3 plus reference TRBV5-4 and TRBJ2-7, the full variable domain is ETGVTQSPTHLIKTRGQQVTLRCSSQSGHNTVSWYQQALGQGPQFIFQYYREEENGRGNFPPRFSGLQFPNYSSELNVNALELDDSALYLCASSLSGVEQYFGPGTRLTVT.

The chain has TRBV5-6 and TRBJ1-4; no reliable D call. The V gene's germline CDR1 is SGHDT and CDR2 YYEEEE. There are 15 residues in the CDR3. The ends were cut back, 3 bases at V and 8 bases at J, with 17 bases in the middle. This CDR3 reads CASSSQTLSREKLFF. The CDR3 bases are TGTGCCAGCAGCTCCCAGACTTTGTCCCGGGAAAAACTGTTTTTT.

This CDR3 is CASSQEGHRQPQHF. For the CDR3, the DNA is TGCGCCAGCAGCCAAGAAGGCCATAGGCAGCCCCAGCATTTT. This chain links TRBV4-1 with TRBJ1-5; the D is unclear. The V gene lost 0 bases and the J gene lost 7 bases, with 10 bases spanning the gap. The CDR3 extends over 14 amino acids. From germline, CDR1 is MGHRA and CDR2 YSYEKL.

V gene TRBV5-1 combines with J gene TRBJ2-3; TRBD1 is a possible D gene (6 bases). CDR1 and CDR2 (germline): SGHRS, YFSETQ. CDR3 length: 14 residues. V lost 0 bases and J lost 3, with 8 bases in between. CDR3 residues: CASSLDRVTDTQYF. CDR3 nucleotides: TGCGCCAGCAGCTTGGACAGGGTAACAGATACGCAGTATTTT. Filled out from reference TRBV5-1 and TRBJ2-3, the complete variable domain reads KAGVTQTPRYLIKTRGQQVTLSCSPISGHRSVSWYQQTPGQGLQFLFEYFSETQRNKGNFPGRFSGRQFSNSRSEMNVSTLELGDSALYLCASSLDRVTDTQYFGPGTRLTVL.

This chain uses TRBV3-1 (or the pseudogene TRBV3-2) with TRBJ2-2, with 7 nucleotides matching TRBD1. The CDR3 consists of 17 residues. The germline V gene encodes CDR1 LGHDT and CDR2 YNNKEL (reference sequence). V shed 3 bases, J shed 6 bases, and the junction held 13 bases outside the gene matches. The CDR3 region is CASSQGIDRANAGELFF. The CDR3 DNA sequence: TGTGCCAGCAGCCAGGGGATAGACAGGGCTAACGCCGGGGAGCTGTTTTTT.

V is TRBV9 and J is TRBJ2-1; D gene uncertain. The V gene's germline CDR1 is SGDLS and CDR2 YYNGEE. This CDR3 contains 13 residues. V was shortened by 0 bases and J by 7 bases, with 8 bases between the two germline ends. CDR3 nucleotides: TGTGCCAGCAGCGTAGCCCAGACGAATGAGCAGTTCTTC. This translates into CASSVAQTNEQFF. The full variable domain, in which reference TRBV9 and TRBJ2-1 provide the parts outside the CDR3, is DSGVTQTPKHLITATGQRVTLRCSPRSGDLSVYWYQQSLDQGLQFLIQYYNGEERAKGNILERFSAQQFPDLHSELNLSSLELGDSALYFCASSVAQTNEQFFGPGTRLTVL.

V gene TRBV5-1 combines with J gene TRBJ2-2, with D possibly being TRBD1 (5 bases). Germline assignment: CDR1 SGHRS and CDR2 YFSETQ. This CDR3 contains 17 residues. V lost 0 bases, J lost 0 bases, and 12 bases lay in between. CDR3 DNA sequence: TGCGCCAGCAGCTTGGGGGGCTATCTTTCGAACACCGGGGAGCTGTTTTTT. Translating it yields CASSLGGYLSNTGELFF. The complete variable domain, with remaining parts taken from reference TRBV5-1 and TRBJ2-2, reads KAGVTQTPRYLIKTRGQQVTLSCSPISGHRSVSWYQQTPGQGLQFLFEYFSETQRNKGNFPGRFSGRQFSNSRSEMNVSTLELGDSALYLCASSLGGYLSNTGELFFGEGSRLTVL.

V and J are TRBV24-1 and TRBJ1-5; D ambiguous. The germline CDR1 and CDR2 sequences are KGHDR and SFDVKD. V was shortened by 4 bases and J by 6 bases, with 12 bases between the two germline ends. The CDR3 length is 14 residues. CDR3 sequence: CATSEAGWGQPQHF. DNA for the CDR3: TGTGCCACCAGTGAGGCGGGGTGGGGTCAGCCCCAGCATTTT.

The chain joins TRBV7-9 to TRBJ1-4; TRBD1 is a possible D gene (6 bases). Germline V gives CDR1 SEHNR, CDR2 FQNEAQ (reference sequence). The CDR3 covers 19 residues. The ends were cut back, 1 base at V and 3 bases at J, with 21 bases in the middle. This CDR3 reads CASSLGGTTHQAANEKLFF. The CDR3 nucleotides are TGTGCCAGCAGCTTAGGTGGGACAACTCACCAGGCCGCTAATGAAAAACTGTTTTTT. Complete variable domain (other parts from reference TRBV7-9 and TRBJ1-4): DTGVSQNPRHKITKRGQNVTFRCDPISEHNRLYWYRQTLGQGPEFLTYFQNEAQLEKSRLLSDRFSAERPKGSFSTLEIQRTEQGDSAMYLCASSLGGTTHQAANEKLFFGSGTQLSVL.

J is TRBJ1-5 and V is TRBV4-2; D is unclear. V shed 0 bases and J shed 8 bases, with 17 bases lying between them. Per germline, CDR1 LGHNA and CDR2 YNFKEQ. The CDR3 contains 16 residues. The CDR3 here is CASSQDYSWLMEPQHF. In nucleotides, the CDR3 is TGTGCCAGCAGCCAAGATTATAGTTGGCTGATGGAGCCCCAGCATTTT.

This CDR3 is CASSLGGGSEKLFF. The CDR3 DNA reads TGTGCCAGCAGCTTGGGCGGGGGAAGTGAAAAACTGTTTTTT. The J gene is TRBJ1-4, the V gene TRBV5-4, with D possibly matching TRBD1 (5 bases). V was shortened by 0 bases and J by 7 bases, with 10 bases between the two germline ends. Germline CDR1 reads SGHNT; CDR2 reads YYREEE (reference sequence). The CDR3 runs 14 residues.

CDR3 amino acids: CASSPGTSGDQLFF. The CDR3 bases are TGTGCCAGCAGCCCGGGGACTAGCGGGGACCAGCTGTTTTTT. The chain is built from TRBV11-3 and TRBJ2-2; 13 nucleotides agree with TRBD2. This CDR3 has 14 amino acids. The V gene's germline CDR1 is SGHNT and CDR2 YENEEA. With 5 bases clipped from V and 12 bases from J, the junction kept 6 bases outside the gene matches.

This clone was counted only a few times. The chain employs TRBV7-8 and TRBJ2-4; TRBD1 matches at 7 bases. Germline V gene lookup returns CDR1 SGHVS and CDR2 FQNEAQ. The CDR3 covers 15 residues. J gave up 3 bases and V 5 bases, and 7 bases lay outside the gene matches. The CDR3 nucleotides read TGTGCCAGCAGCCCCCCAGGGGGAATCAAAAACATTCAGTACTTC. Amino acid sequence: CASSPPGGIKNIQYF.

CDR3 DNA sequence: TGTGCCAGCAGCTTAGCCTCATGGGGCACAGATACGCAGTATTTT. Amino acids: CASSLASWGTDTQYF. The chain employs TRBV11-3 and TRBJ2-3; no clear D. Trimming removed 1 base from V and 1 base from J, with 9 bases in between. There are 15 residues in the CDR3. CDR1 and CDR2 (germline): SGHNT, YENEEA.

CDR3 sequence reads: CSASPRQALAEAFF. The CDR3 DNA reads TGCAGTGCTAGTCCCCGACAGGCCCTCGCTGAAGCTTTCTTT. The chain has TRBV20-1 and TRBJ1-1, with D possibly TRBD1 on 6 matching bases. The CDR3 consists of 14 residues. CDR1 is DFQATT, CDR2 SNEGSKA, per germline (reference sequence). The V gene lost 3 bases and the J gene lost 6 bases, with 17 bases spanning the gap.

The genes are TRBV12-3 or TRBV12-4 and TRBJ1-4; D unresolved. Trimming left V 1 base short and J 12 bases short, with 9 bases between. The CDR3 is made up of 12 amino acids. CDR3 sequence: CASSLEGGELFF. CDR3 in DNA: TGTGCCAGCAGTTTAGAGGGCGGGGAACTGTTTTTT.

Only a few counts were recorded for this clone. V usage is TRBV9 and J usage is TRBJ2-7, with no clear D. There are 13 residues in the CDR3. Looked up from germline, CDR1 is SGDLS and CDR2 is YYNGEE. Trimming cost V 4 bases and J 4 bases, with 12 bases left between them. CDR3 DNA: TGTGCCAGCAGCCCGGCTGGGTTTTACGAGCAGTACTTC. This encodes CASSPAGFYEQYF.

The chain recombines TRBV7-2 with TRBJ2-7; possibly TRBD2 for D (5 bases). CDR3 length: 18 amino acids. Germline V gene data show CDR1 as SGHTA and CDR2 as FQGNSA. Trimming shortened V by 2 bases and J by 0 bases, and 20 bases separated the two germline ends. In DNA form, the CDR3 reads TGTGCCAGCAGCTTACAAGGACTTTGGGCCCCAATCTCCTACGAGCAGTACTTC. It specifies CASSLQGLWAPISYEQYF.

The chain recombines TRBV2 with TRBJ1-1; D remains unclear. The V gene lost 7 bases and the J gene lost 8 bases, with 11 bases spanning the gap. The CDR3 is 11 residues long. Germline lookup yields CDR1 SNHLY and CDR2 FYNNEI. CDR3 sequence: CASNVLVEAFF. The CDR3 DNA reads TGTGCCAGCAATGTCCTGGTCGAAGCTTTCTTT.

This clone was observed once. The J gene is TRBJ1-5, the V gene TRBV5-1, with 9 bases fitting TRBD1. CDR1 and CDR2 from the germline V gene are SGHRS and YFSETQ. Trimming at V came to 4 bases and at J to 7 bases, leaving 6 bases not matched to a gene. This CDR3 is built from 14 residues. The CDR3 sequence is CASSLGQGKQPQHF. CDR3 DNA sequence: TGCGCCAGCAGCCTCGGACAGGGGAAACAGCCCCAGCATTTT. Combining the CDR3 with reference TRBV5-1 and TRBJ1-5 gives the whole variable domain KAGVTQTPRYLIKTRGQQVTLSCSPISGHRSVSWYQQTPGQGLQFLFEYFSETQRNKGNFPGRFSGRQFSNSRSEMNVSTLELGDSALYLCASSLGQGKQPQHFGDGTRLSIL.